These 30 T cell receptor beta chains share one sample of origin, sequenced in a study of radiation and T cells in renal cell carcinoma. Clones were read by immunoSEQ multiplex PCR, and TCRdb kept only the in-frame ones, dropping some. In the table there are 100,000 to 150,000 clones, around 81% of which are singletons. Time point given: blood 2 weeks post-SBRT. Treatment specified: 15 Gy SBRT to primary tumor, nephrectomy 4 weeks later. The source was blood, collected from a patient whose treatment included radiotherapy and nephrectomy. Source of these receptors: a man aged 50 to 59 with renal cell carcinoma.

The chain employs TRBV13 and TRBJ1-5, with 11 bases fitting TRBD1. CDR1 and CDR2 from the germline V gene are PRHDT and FYEKMQ (reference sequence). The CDR3 is made up of 14 amino acids. V lost 3 bases, J lost 6 bases, and 1 base stayed unmatched. The CDR3 coding sequence is TGTGCCAGCAGCTTGGGACAGGGGGTTCAGCCCCAGCATTTT. This translates into CASSLGQGVQPQHF. The full variable domain, with the rest looked up from reference TRBV13 and TRBJ1-5, is AAGVIQSPRHLIKEKRETATLKCYPIPRHDTVYWYQQGPGQDPQFLISFYEKMQSDKGSIPDRFSAQQFSDYHSELNMSSLELGDSALYFCASSLGQGVQPQHFGDGTRLSIL.

Only one count was recorded for this clone. This rearrangement joins TRBV21-1 to TRBJ1-2. TRBV21-1 is classified as a pseudogene. The CDR3 runs 16 residues. This chain's CDR3 is CASSPHRDPLLHGYTF. For the CDR3, the DNA is TGTGCCAGCAGCCCTCACCGGGACCCGTTGCTTCACGGCTACACCTTC.

The chain has TRBV7-9 and TRBJ2-7; TRBD2 is a possible D gene (5 bases). V was shortened by 5 bases and J by 2 bases, with 16 bases between the two germline ends. The CDR3 is made up of 15 amino acids. Germline assignment: CDR1 SEHNR and CDR2 FQNEAQ (reference sequence). CDR3 protein: CASSPGRGFAYEQYF. In DNA form, the CDR3 reads TGTGCCAGCAGCCCCGGCCGGGGATTTGCCTACGAGCAGTACTTC.

This chain links TRBV29-1 with TRBJ1-1; 7 bases are a match to TRBD1. Per germline, CDR1 SQVTM and CDR2 ANQGSEA. CDR3 length equals 12 residues. J was trimmed by 3 bases and V by 4 bases; bases with no gene match: 2. The chain's CDR3 is CSVAGQYTEAFF. CDR3 DNA: TGCAGCGTTGCGGGACAGTACACTGAAGCTTTCTTT. Complete variable domain (other parts from reference TRBV29-1 and TRBJ1-1): SAVISQKPSRDICQRGTSLTIQCQVDSQVTMMFWYRQQPGQSLTLIATANQGSEATYESGFVIDKFPISRPNLTFSTLTVSNMSPEDSSIYLCSVAGQYTEAFFGQGTRLTVV.

V usage is TRBV5-4 and J usage is TRBJ2-3, with 11 bases identical to TRBD2. V lost 4 bases, J lost 3 bases, and 10 bases stayed unmatched. From germline, CDR1 is SGHNT and CDR2 YYREEE (reference sequence). This CDR3 spans 17 amino acids. The CDR3 coding sequence is TGTGCCAGCAGCAAAACATTAGCGGGAGGGCCAACAGATACGCAGTATTTT. Its protein is CASSKTLAGGPTDTQYF.

The chain's CDR3 is CASRALTDFNEKLFF. CDR3 nucleotides: TGTGCCAGCCGAGCCTTGACAGACTTTAATGAAAAACTGTTTTTT. J is TRBJ1-4 and V is TRBV6-5, with D possibly being TRBD1 (5 bases). The CDR3 is 15 amino acids. The V gene's germline CDR1 is MNHEY and CDR2 SVGAGI. Trimming pared 8 bases from V and 4 bases from J, leaving 17 bases between.

Regarding this clone: The same CDR3 is also encoded by other DNA sequences in this sample. The chain employs TRBV7-3 and TRBJ2-1; a possible D gene is TRBD2 (6 bases). This CDR3 has 14 amino acids. The germline gives CDR1 SGHTA, CDR2 FQGTGA. Trimming cost V 2 bases and J 4 bases, with 9 bases left between them. CDR3 residues: CASSLGGGYNEQFF. CDR3 nucleotides: TGTGCCAGCAGCTTAGGTGGGGGGTACAATGAGCAGTTCTTC.

This clone was picked up a small number of times. The V call is TRBV2, the J call TRBJ2-3; D gene uncertain. Trimming left V 8 bases short and J 4 bases short, with 16 bases between. CDR1 is SNHLY and CDR2 is FYNNEI in the germline V gene. CDR3 length equals 14 residues. Here the CDR3 DNA reads TGTGCCAGCTTCTCTTTTTCCCAGGCAGATACGCAGTATTTT. It encodes CASFSFSQADTQYF.

This clone was seen more than once but under ten times. The J gene is TRBJ2-7, the V gene TRBV7-9, with TRBD1 matching 11 bases. CDR3 length: 16 amino acids. Per germline, CDR1 SEHNR and CDR2 FQNEAQ (reference sequence). The J segment lost 3 bases and the V segment lost 8 bases, leaving 12 bases of the junction unmatched. The CDR3 DNA reads TGTGCCAGCGGGACAGGGGGGCGCTGGCCCATCTACGAGCAGTACTTC. Translation gives CASGTGGRWPIYEQYF.

V and J are TRBV6-1 and TRBJ1-1, with D uncertain. Deletions cut 4 bases from V and 6 bases from J, with 18 bases between. Germline CDR1 is MNHNS and CDR2 is SASEGT. This CDR3 has 15 residues. The CDR3, as DNA: TGTGCCAGCAGTGTGTCTTTAGGGAGCCTAGCTGAAGCTTTCTTT. This translates into CASSVSLGSLAEAFF.

This chain's CDR3 is CASSAVGGYEQYF. Written as DNA, the CDR3 is TGCGCCAGCAGTGCGGTAGGGGGCTACGAGCAGTACTTC. V and J are TRBV5-1 and TRBJ2-7; TRBD1 might be the D (6 bases). This CDR3 region has 13 residues. Trimming left V 5 bases short and J 3 bases short, with 12 bases between. CDR1 and CDR2 from the germline V gene are SGHRS and YFSETQ.

This rearrangement joins TRBV9 to TRBJ2-3; D is unclear. V lost 4 bases to trimming and J lost 2 bases, with 8 bases between them. CDR1 and CDR2 (germline): SGDLS, YYNGEE. The CDR3 has 13 residues. CDR3 sequence: CASSPGNTDTQYF. CDR3 in DNA: TGTGCCAGCAGCCCTGGGAACACAGATACGCAGTATTTT.

The CDR3 region has the DNA TGTGCCAGCAGCTGGACAGGGGGAACTGAAGCTTTCTTT. Protein sequence: CASSWTGGTEAFF. This chain uses TRBV7-9 with TRBJ1-1; 10 bases are a match to TRBD1. Germline V gene sequence: CDR1 SEHNR, CDR2 FQNEAQ (reference sequence). The CDR3 runs 13 residues. Trimming cost V 4 bases and J 5 bases; bases outside gene matches: 1.

CDR3 region: CSVEAPLGAPSTDTQYF. The DNA of the CDR3 is TGCAGCGTTGAAGCCCCACTGGGGGCGCCTAGCACAGATACGCAGTATTTT. This rearrangement joins TRBV29-1 to TRBJ2-3, with a weak D call TRBD1 (6 bases). V lost 1 base, J lost 0 bases, and 17 bases lay in between. This CDR3 has 17 residues. In germline, CDR1 is SQVTM, CDR2 ANQGSEA.

The rearrangement joins TRBV6-5 to TRBJ1-3; D gene uncertain. The CDR3 contains 11 residues. Germline CDR1 and CDR2: MNHEY and SVGAGI. Trimming removed 4 bases at V and 4 bases at J, with 2 bases between. This CDR3 is CASSLGNTIYF. The CDR3 DNA reads as TGTGCCAGCAGTTTGGGAAACACCATATATTTT.

The table lists this clone with a few counts. The rearrangement joins TRBV4-2 to TRBJ1-1; 8 positions match TRBD1. This CDR3 is built from 14 residues. CDR1 is LGHNA, CDR2 YNFKEQ, per germline. With V trimmed by 0 bases and J by 8 bases, 5 bases remained unmatched. The CDR3 is CASSQEIRGLEAFF. The CDR3 DNA sequence: TGTGCCAGCAGCCAAGAAATCAGGGGGCTAGAAGCTTTCTTT.

This sequence joins TRBV4-1 and TRBJ1-2, with no clear D. V gave up 4 bases and J gave up 7 bases, with 7 bases separating them. The CDR3 runs 11 residues. CDR1 and CDR2 (germline): MGHRA, YSYEKL. The CDR3 loop reads CASSPGGGYTF. CDR3 bases: TGCGCCAGCAGCCCAGGCGGTGGCTACACCTTC.

This clone was seen a few times. The gene calls are TRBV27 and TRBJ1-4; TRBD1 might be the D (5 bases). Looked up from germline, CDR1 is MNHEY and CDR2 is SMNVEV (reference sequence). The CDR3 spans 13 residues. Deletions cut 2 bases from V and 8 bases from J, with 9 bases between. This CDR3 is CASSLRREEKLFF. DNA of the CDR3: TGTGCCAGCAGTTTACGCAGGGAGGAAAAACTGTTTTTT.

The chain employs TRBV6-1 and TRBJ2-3, with TRBD1 identical over 9 bases. The CDR3 totals 15 residues. The germline V gene encodes CDR1 MNHNS and CDR2 SASEGT. The V segment lost 6 bases and the J segment 0 bases; nucleotides outside the gene matches: 4. CDR3 DNA: TGTGCCAGCAGATACAGGGGGCAGAGCACAGATACGCAGTATTTT. It codes for CASRYRGQSTDTQYF.

This chain joins TRBV7-2 and TRBJ2-3; D is possibly TRBD2 (5 bases). This CDR3 contains 13 residues. V gave up 4 bases and J gave up 6 bases, with 11 bases separating them. The germline V gene has CDR1 SGHTA and CDR2 FQGNSA. In DNA, the CDR3 is TGTGCCAGCAGCTGGACCAGAGGGGATACGCAGTATTTT. Protein: CASSWTRGDTQYF.

V and J are TRBV15 and TRBJ1-6; D is ambiguous. The germline gives CDR1 LNHNV, CDR2 YYDKDF (reference sequence). The CDR3 is 14 amino acids. V gave up 0 bases and J gave up 8 bases, with 8 bases separating them. Here the CDR3 reads CATSRDLMYSPLHF. The CDR3 bases are TGTGCCACCAGCAGAGATTTGATGTATTCACCCCTCCACTTT.

The CDR3 DNA is TGTGCCAGCAGCCCCGGGACAGTTGGCACCGGGGAGCTGTTTTTT. Translation: CASSPGTVGTGELFF. This rearrangement joins TRBV5-4 to TRBJ2-2; 7 nucleotides agree with TRBD1. After removal of 4 bases from V and 4 bases from J, the junction contained 7 bases not matched to a gene. The germline V gene encodes CDR1 SGHNT and CDR2 YYREEE (reference sequence). The CDR3 is 15 residues long.

The V and J genes are TRBV18 and TRBJ2-7, with D hard to call. V was cut by 4 bases and J by 4 bases, with 11 bases left in between. Germline-derived CDR1 and CDR2 are KGHSH and LQKENI. This CDR3 spans 13 amino acids. The CDR3 DNA is TGTGCCAGCTCACAGCTAAACCTTTACGAGCAGTACTTC. It encodes CASSQLNLYEQYF. The full variable domain, its missing parts supplied by reference TRBV18 and TRBJ2-7, is NAGVMQNPRHLVRRRGQEARLRCSPMKGHSHVYWYRQLPEEGLKFMVYLQKENIIDESGMPKERFSAEFPKEGPSILRIQQVVRGDSAAYFCASSQLNLYEQYFGPGTRLTVT.

This clone turned up a few times. The gene calls are TRBV7-9 and TRBJ1-1, with 7 bases that match TRBD1. Looked up from germline, CDR1 is SEHNR and CDR2 is FQNEAQ (reference sequence). With 6 bases clipped from V and 4 bases from J, the junction kept 5 bases outside the gene matches. CDR3 length: 13 residues. The CDR3 region is CASRPTGSTEAFF. The CDR3 DNA sequence: TGTGCCAGCAGACCGACAGGGTCCACTGAAGCTTTCTTT.

This sequence joins TRBV5-4 and TRBJ1-2; TRBD1 matches at 8 bases. The length of the CDR3 is 18 residues. Germline assignment: CDR1 SGHNT and CDR2 YYREEE (reference sequence). The trim removed 2 bases at V and 2 bases at J, leaving 14 bases unmatched. CDR3 sequence reads: CASSFSIPTQGGNYGYTF. In DNA form, the CDR3 reads TGTGCCAGCAGCTTCTCCATACCTACACAGGGGGGAAACTATGGCTACACCTTC. Looking up the rest from reference TRBV5-4 and TRBJ1-2 gives the full variable domain: ETGVTQSPTHLIKTRGQQVTLRCSSQSGHNTVSWYQQALGQGPQFIFQYYREEENGRGNFPPRFSGLQFPNYSSELNVNALELDDSALYLCASSFSIPTQGGNYGYTFGSGTRLTVV.

V gene TRBV7-2 combines with J gene TRBJ2-7, with unresolved D. This CDR3 has 13 amino acids. V lost 5 bases, J lost 0 bases, and 8 bases lay in between. Germline V lookup: CDR1 SGHTA, CDR2 FQGNSA. The CDR3 is CASSNYSSYEQYF. In DNA form, the CDR3 reads TGTGCCAGCAGCAATTACTCCTCCTACGAGCAGTACTTC.

The chain recombines TRBV30 with TRBJ2-5; D is ambiguous. This CDR3 comprises 12 residues. V dropped 0 bases and J dropped 3 bases, with 5 bases sitting between them. Germline V gene data show CDR1 as GTSNPN and CDR2 as SVGIG (reference sequence). CDR3 DNA: TGTGCCTGGAGTGTAACCGAAGAGACCCAGTACTTC. It specifies CAWSVTEETQYF. Full variable domain (outside the CDR3, taken from reference TRBV30 and TRBJ2-5): SQTIHQWPATLVQPVGSPLSLECTVEGTSNPNLYWYRQAAGRGLQLLFYSVGIGQISSEVPQNLSASRPQDRQFILSSKKLLLSDSGFYLCAWSVTEETQYFGPGTRLLVL.

This clone came up once. This chain links TRBV30 with TRBJ2-2, with TRBD1 identical over 7 bases. The CDR3 spans 14 residues. Looked up from germline, CDR1 is GTSNPN and CDR2 is SVGIG (reference sequence). Trimming cost V 4 bases and J 4 bases; bases outside gene matches: 6. The CDR3 is CAWIFPGGTGELFF. The CDR3 nucleotides are TGTGCCTGGATATTTCCAGGGGGCACCGGGGAGCTGTTTTTT.

The genes are TRBV6-5 and TRBJ1-5; no reliable D call. Germline V CDR1 and CDR2: MNHEY, SVGAGI. V gave up 4 bases and J gave up 6 bases, with 7 bases separating them. The CDR3 covers 12 residues. DNA of the CDR3: TGTGCCAGCAGTTCGGGAGGTCAGCCCCAGCATTTT. This encodes CASSSGGQPQHF.

The V gene is TRBV4-1, the J gene TRBJ2-7; 7 positions agree with TRBD2. Trimming cost V 1 base and J 1 base; bases outside gene matches: 4. Germline V lookup: CDR1 MGHRA, CDR2 YSYEKL. The CDR3 runs 15 residues. The CDR3 reads CASSQGNSGSYEQYF. The DNA of the CDR3 is TGCGCCAGCAGCCAAGGAAATAGCGGGTCCTACGAGCAGTACTTC.